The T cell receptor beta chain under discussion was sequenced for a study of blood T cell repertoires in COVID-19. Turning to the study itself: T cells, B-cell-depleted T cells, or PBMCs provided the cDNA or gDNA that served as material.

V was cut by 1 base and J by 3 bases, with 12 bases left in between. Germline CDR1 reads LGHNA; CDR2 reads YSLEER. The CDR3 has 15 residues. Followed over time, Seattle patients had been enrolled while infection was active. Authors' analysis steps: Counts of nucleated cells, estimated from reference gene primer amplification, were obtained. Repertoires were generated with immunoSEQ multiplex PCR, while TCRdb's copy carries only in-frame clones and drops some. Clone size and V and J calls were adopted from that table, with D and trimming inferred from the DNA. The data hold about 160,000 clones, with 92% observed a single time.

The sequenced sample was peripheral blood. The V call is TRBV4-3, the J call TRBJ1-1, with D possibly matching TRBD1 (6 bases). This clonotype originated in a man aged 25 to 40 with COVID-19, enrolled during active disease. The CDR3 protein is CASSQGSHRDTEAFF. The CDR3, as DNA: TGCGCCAGCAGCCAAGGCTCCCACAGGGACACTGAAGCTTTCTTT.